The clone carrying this T cell receptor beta chain was found many times. The data belong to a study of T-cell reconstitution after alpha-beta-depleted transplantation in children. Researchers prepared the TCRbeta library using unique molecular identifiers, the study reports. Using its own MiXCR run on the PCR reads, TCRdb lists one record per CDR3 protein. This table has approximately 270,000 distinct CDR3 sequences, roughly 9.5% appearing once. Trimming took 6 bases from V and 5 from J; bases not matched to a gene: 6. The CDR3 is made up of 15 amino acids. Germline V gene sequence: CDR1 SNHLY, CDR2 FYNNEI.

The clonotype comes from a human donor who donated a stem cell graft to a child with SCID. This chain uses TRBV2 with TRBJ1-4; 10 bases are a match to TRBD1. The sequencing used PBMCs from the stem cell graft donor, collected from the stem cell graft. CDR3 residues: CASSPDRGGNEKLFF. The CDR3 region has the DNA TGTGCCAGCAGCCCGGACAGGGGGGGAAATGAAAAACTGTTTTTT.